This TCR beta chain was sequenced in a study of cytomegalovirus exposure and HLA in healthy donors (dated by TCRdb to about 2017). The study in broad terms: According to an earlier analysis of around 600 of the donors, 150 million to 200 million T cells yielded approximately 120 million unique TCR beta sequences and around 280 Gb of sequence data. An early release that covered several hundred HLA-typed donors contained around 330 gigabases of sequencing data and tens of millions of unique TCR sequences. The study profiled the T cell repertoires of about 640 subjects by immunosequencing and related them to cytomegalovirus serostatus. A later analysis re-examined previously published TCR beta repertoires from 610 or so donors and added high-resolution HLA genotyping to investigate patterns of TCR occurrence. All discovery cohort repertoires had been generated on a single sequencing platform. Donor age, sex, ethnicity and CMV serostatus were compiled together with the repertoire data. A few DR-DQ haplotypes were handled as single units for association and clustering because linkage in the cohort was strong. To predict cytomegalovirus infection status, the study combined high-throughput TCR immunosequencing, statistical association of individual TCRs with disease status, and machine learning. Along with the approximately 650-subject first cohort, a separate validation cohort of over a hundred different subjects was used. The study aimed to test whether signatures of past pathogen exposure could be identified by cataloging public T cell receptors. On average, roughly 240,000 unique TCR beta nucleotide sequences were sequenced per donor among some 430 genotyped donors of the cohort, with roughly 18% of those sequences being non-productive. Rather than using new phenotypic data, the later analysis identified candidate immune exposures from TCR beta sequences and from how often those sequences occurred across donors. HLA typing covered class I and class II loci at four-digit resolution. Typing coverage varied by locus: about 629-630 donors for A, B, C, DRB1 and DQB1; approximately 520 for DQA1; more than 600 for DPA1; fewer than 480 for DPB1. An earlier analysis of roughly 600 of the donors used high-throughput TCR beta sequencing to judge whether each TCR beta V gene segment behaved as functional or pseudogenic. A later genetic analysis used genome-wide SNP genotypes for about 55% of the 666 donors, treating that subset as a discovery cohort. Among the roughly 430 genotyped donors, about 83% belonged to the genetic ancestry cluster associated with self-reported Caucasian donors. The full study reports these points: The classifier was reported to diagnose cytomegalovirus status with high specificity and sensitivity in both the original and validation cohorts. Compared with the roughly 700-donor mean, donors in an Asian-associated ancestry cluster had fewer N-insertions in productive TCRs, according to a later genetic analysis. In a later genetic analysis, a missense DCLRE1C variant was associated with V-gene and J-gene trimming of TCR beta chains, and the association was replicated in an independent cohort. The study listed 164 TCR beta chains as associated with cytomegalovirus. In a later analysis, the rate of TCR association differed among HLA loci, with DRB1 alleles having the most associated TCRs and HLA-C alleles having the fewest. Because counts were too low, under 20 rarely observed V segments, including chromosome 9 orphons, were left out of the earlier analysis of some 640 of the donors. Some IMGT-functional V segments, including TRBV6-2 and TRBV6-3, could not be told apart with the 87-base-pair reads, so those segments were excluded. The authors suggested that the approach could potentially be extended to other disease states and immunological phenotypes. HLA typing was unavailable for some donors at each locus, so association tests used only the typed subset. A further reported finding was that TCR beta sequences accurately predicted the HLA-A and HLA-B alleles for most subjects in the first cohort. A later analysis associated 16,951 TCR beta sequences with specific HLA alleles at a false discovery rate of 0.05. Most TCR sequences were observed very rarely across donors, whereas some public TCRs were present in many individuals. In a later analysis, several top co-occurrence clusters were reported to appear linked to parvovirus B19, influenza, CMV and Epstein-Barr virus. CMV serostatus was the only immune exposure information available for the cohort. A later analysis found that HLA-associated TCR beta chains were more clonally expanded and had lower generation probabilities than equally common non-associated chains. Presence/absence analyses assumed roughly uniform sequencing depth across donors, an assumption that may not hold. In a later analysis, most CMV-associated TCR beta chains were found to appear HLA-restricted, with HLA associations seemingly driven largely by CMV exposure. Correlated functional status among segregating V segments might reflect linkage disequilibrium, but an unknown experimental factor could not be ruled out. Broadly in line with IMGT annotations, most TCR beta V segments showed up in productive rearrangements about 87% or about 30% of the time in an earlier analysis of 587 of the donors. In vitro tests confirmed that a few of the cytomegalovirus-associated TCR beta chains recognize cytomegalovirus antigens. A group of highly shared sequence variants was considered likely to be a technical artifact of the sequencing pipeline. Strong co-occurrence of HLA alleles, especially DR and DQ, made assigning TCR associations to individual alleles difficult. Only TCR beta chains were sequenced in this cohort, and the absence of alpha or paired-chain data limited detectable features.

To note about this clone: Its recognized antigen is unknown. Qualities for individual bases were not recorded, and no much larger clone is one base off.

Trimming costs V 0 bases and J 8 bases, and their ends lie 7 bases apart. Based on the germline V gene, the CDR1 and CDR2 sequences are SGHTA and FQGNSA. The CDR3 spans 13 residues, from the cysteine through the phenylalanine. Of all the DNA, just the CDR3 is kept, 39 bases in frame from base 1. In total, about 650 healthy bone marrow donors made up the cohort. At the time of sampling, all cohort members were nominally healthy, though unrecorded immune exposures were likely present. The donor was CMV seronegative and was included in the group of under 450 seronegative cohort members. Each donor provided a peripheral blood sample, and peripheral blood mononuclear cells were used for TCR beta sequencing. The Qiagen DNeasy Blood Extraction Kit was used to extract genomic DNA from the blood cell samples. Libraries were built with the immunoSEQ multiplex PCR assay. For the multiplex PCR, a mixture combining 60 forward primers for TCR Vbeta segments and 13 reverse primers for TCR Jbeta segments was used. A multiplex PCR assay on genomic DNA amplified the CDR3 region of rearranged TCR beta genes. On the Illumina HiSeq System, the amplified TCR beta libraries were sequenced as 87-base-pair reads. The paper's data handling went like this. In a later analysis, 70 million to 95 million unique TCR beta chains were counted across the roughly 610 repertoires, and approximately 11 million of these chains were shared by at least two donors. To remove PCR and sequencing errors, raw reads were error-corrected and collapsed into unique sequences using a nearest-neighbor algorithm that merged closely related sequences. Alignment of CDR3 sequences to IMGT reference sequences was used to assign V, D and J gene segments. For a sequence to be retained, at least a six-nucleotide match to both a V gene segment and a J gene segment was required. A rearrangement was called productive if the CDR3 had no stop codons and remained in frame with V and J, and every other rearrangement was called non-productive. Following IMGT convention, CDR3 was defined as the stretch from the second conserved V-encoded cysteine to the conserved J-encoded phenylalanine. In an earlier analysis of 550 to 650 of the donors, sequences lacking an unambiguous match to a single V gene segment were excluded. In an earlier analysis of about 590 of the donors, a V segment was called functional when productive rearrangements were above 56.7%, and segregating when the standard deviation between donors exceeded 5%. A statistical classification framework was built for diagnosing cytomegalovirus status from the catalog of TCR beta chain sequences. In a later analysis, TCR nucleotide sequences were compared against IMGT/GENE-DB human TR gene sequences so that V and J genes could be assigned. A later analysis assigned CDR3 sequences and most-parsimonious VDJ recombination scenarios with the TCRdist pipeline. In a later analysis, every TCR beta chain was defined by the combination of its CDR3 amino acid sequence and its V-gene family, and reads without a unique V-gene family were dropped. To address suspected cross-contamination and a sequencing artifact, a later analysis removed around 600 highly shared, low-generation-probability nucleotide sequences. A later analysis calculated a clonal expansion index for each public chain from normalized within-repertoire ranks of inferred template counts. In a later analysis, generation probabilities were computed using a VDJ recombination model fitted to out-of-frame rearrangements, and the results were checked against IGoR. In a later analysis, TCR-TCR, TCR-HLA and TCR-CMV co-occurrence was scored with hypergeometric tests, and a repertoire-size bias correction was applied to TCR pairs. In a later analysis, false discovery rates were estimated by permuting HLA or CMV assignments 20 times. In a later analysis, co-occurring TCRs were grouped using DBSCAN, and TCRdist sequence similarity was added for clustering within HLA-allele-positive subsets. Repertoires with fewer than 30,000 or more than 120,000 public chains, plus five repertoires with anomalous nucleotide sharing, were excluded from co-occurrence clustering. Entries here come from immuneACCESS through TCRdb and include only in-frame sequences with V and J called. Some clones fail to appear in such tables; in the studies checked, an unresolved V gene covers under half of the shortfall, and the cause of the remainder is unknown. V and J calls and clone size are those listed in that table; D and trimming were worked out from the DNA. For this sample the table gives about 180,000 clones, of which 65% to 80% were detected only once. About 0.72% of the sample lies in the top ten.

The chain is made from TRBV7-2 and TRBJ1-4, with no reliable assignment of the D segment. The source material was PBMCs. The origin of this receptor is a woman in her thirties or forties in good health and CMV-seronegative. The CDR3 region: CASSLARREKLFF. The DNA sequence is as follows: TGTGCCAGCAGCTTAGCACGGAGGGAAAAACTGTTTTTT.